The 3 T cell receptor beta chains given below trace back to one sample, sequenced in a study of cytomegalovirus exposure and HLA in healthy donors (dated by TCRdb to the late 2010s). The library was obtained by the immunoSEQ multiplex PCR assay. For the multiplex PCR, a mixture combining 60 forward primers for TCR Vbeta segments and 13 reverse primers for TCR Jbeta segments was used. TCRdb holds this immuneACCESS table with in-frame rearrangements only. Some clones are missing; in checked studies, unresolved V genes explain under half, and the rest has no known cause. The sample's records list under 95,000 clones. About 4.1% of the sample goes to the ten largest clones. Sequenced material: PBMCs. These receptor sequences come from a man between 18 and 29 years old in good health and CMV-seropositive.

The rearrangement uses TRBV14 and TRBJ2-1, with 8 bases fitting TRBD1. J gave up 4 bases and V 1 base, and 18 bases lay outside the gene matches. The germline CDR1 and CDR2 sequences are SGHDN and FVKESK. The CDR3 runs to 20 residues. CDR3 DNA sequence: TGTGCCAGCAGCCAAGCTGGTTTCGTCGAGTGGGACAGGCTTTACAATGAGCAGTTCTTC. Translated, it gives CASSQAGFVEWDRLYNEQFF.

The rearrangement links TRBV28 to TRBJ1-5, with 8 nucleotides matching TRBD1. The CDR3 sequence is 16 residues long. CDR1 MDHEN and CDR2 SYDVKM come from the germline V gene. The J segment lost 0 bases and the V segment lost 8 bases, leaving 9 bases of the junction unmatched. The CDR3, as DNA: TGTGCCAGCGCCGGGACAGGAGGTTATAGCAATCAGCCCCAGCATTTT. Translating it yields CASAGTGGYSNQPQHF.

The chain uses TRBV7-8 and TRBJ1-4, with TRBD1 matching over 9 bases. V lost 2 bases to trimming and J lost 7 bases; unmatched junction nucleotides: 5. Per the germline V gene, CDR1 is SGHVS and CDR2 is FQNEAQ. The CDR3 is 15 amino acids. The CDR3 here is CASSLLGQGGEKLFF. In DNA, the CDR3 is TGTGCCAGCAGCTTACTGGGACAGGGTGGTGAAAAACTGTTTTTT.